What follows are 31 T cell receptor beta chains derived from one specimen sequenced in a study of control samples from healthy donors and cancer patients. Assay used: immunoSEQ multiplex PCR; TCRdb lists only in-frame clones, some missing. The sample holds roughly 160,000 clones, around 88% seen once. Sequencing used blood. These TCRs come from a woman under 40 in good health.

This chain connects TRBV5-1 to TRBJ2-6; 8 bases line up with TRBD1. Germline V gene data show CDR1 as SGHRS and CDR2 as YFSETQ. The CDR3 covers 19 residues. V lost 7 bases, J lost 1 base, and 16 bases stayed unmatched. CDR3 amino acids: CASAFYPDRGMSGANVLTF. The CDR3 nucleotides are TGCGCCAGCGCCTTTTACCCCGACAGGGGCATGTCTGGGGCCAACGTCCTGACTTTC.

This chain uses TRBV6-1 with TRBJ2-3, with TRBD2 matching 7 bases. Germline V gene sequence: CDR1 MNHNS, CDR2 SASEGT. The J segment lost 2 bases and the V segment lost 2 bases, leaving 4 bases of the junction unmatched. This CDR3 region has 15 residues. Here the CDR3 DNA reads TGTGCCAGCAGTGAAATCAGCGGGGTCACAGATACGCAGTATTTT. Protein sequence: CASSEISGVTDTQYF.

The chain couples TRBV20-1 to TRBJ1-5; D uncertain. Trimming took off 3 bases at V and 0 bases at J, with 15 bases between the two ends. Germline lookup yields CDR1 DFQATT and CDR2 SNEGSKA (reference sequence). The CDR3 consists of 16 residues. The CDR3 DNA sequence: TGCAGTGCTAGTGGGCCGAACATTGCTAGCAATCAGCCCCAGCATTTT. Its translation: CSASGPNIASNQPQHF.

CDR3 in DNA: TGTGCCAGCACCCGGGGGGCAGGGGCGGGTGAAGCTTTCTTT. This encodes CASTRGAGAGEAFF. The chain joins TRBV6-5 to TRBJ1-1; D perhaps matches TRBD1 (6 bases). In germline, CDR1 is MNHEY, CDR2 SVGAGI. The length of the CDR3 is 14 residues. The ends were cut back, 7 bases at V and 7 bases at J, with 19 bases in the middle.

The genes are TRBV3-1 (or the pseudogene TRBV3-2) and TRBJ2-5; D unresolved. CDR3 size: 15 residues. Deletions cut 1 base from V and 0 bases from J, with 9 bases between. Germline CDR1 is LGHDT and CDR2 is YNNKEL (reference sequence). The CDR3 is CASSQGASDQETQYF. The CDR3, as DNA: TGTGCCAGCAGCCAAGGGGCCAGCGACCAAGAGACCCAGTACTTC.

Written as DNA, the CDR3 is TGCGCCAGCAGGGGACAGGGGGCCGACAAACCCGCGAACACCGGGGAGCTGTTTTTT. It is translated as CASRGQGADKPANTGELFF. The chain joins TRBV23-1 to TRBJ2-2, with 12 positions matching TRBD1. TRBV23-1 is an open reading frame, and its role is uncertain. V shed 6 bases and J 0 bases; nucleotides not matched to a gene: 11. This CDR3 contains 19 residues.

The gene calls are TRBV6-5 and TRBJ2-1; D possibly uses TRBD1 or TRBD2 (5 bases each). V was shortened by 5 bases and J by 3 bases, with 11 bases between the two germline ends. There are 14 residues in the CDR3. In germline, CDR1 is MNHEY, CDR2 SVGAGI. CDR3 region: CASSPQRGYNEQFF. DNA of the CDR3: TGTGCCAGCAGTCCCCAGAGGGGCTACAATGAGCAGTTCTTC.

The chain recombines TRBV19 with TRBJ2-5; D is possibly TRBD1 (6 bases). V lost 1 base and J lost 4, with 16 bases in between. The CDR3 sequence is 16 residues long. CDR1 is LNHDA, CDR2 SQIVND, per germline (reference sequence). CDR3 protein: CASSIVGQGLGETQYF. CDR3 in DNA: TGTGCCAGTAGTATAGTGGGTCAGGGGTTGGGAGAGACCCAGTACTTC.

The rearrangement links TRBV28 to TRBJ1-6; tentative D call: TRBD1 (5 bases). Per the germline V gene, CDR1 is MDHEN and CDR2 is SYDVKM. V lost 6 bases and J lost 5, with 14 bases in between. This CDR3 spans 15 amino acids. The CDR3 reads CASSAATVHNSPLHF. CDR3 DNA sequence: TGTGCCAGCAGCGCCGCGACAGTCCATAATTCACCCCTCCACTTT.

The chain combines TRBV6-1 with TRBJ2-7; no definite D call. V gave up 3 bases and J gave up 1 base, with 13 bases separating them. The germline gives CDR1 MNHNS, CDR2 SASEGT. CDR3 length: 15 amino acids. CDR3 sequence (DNA): TGTGCCAGCAGTGATTTATTCCTAGATTCCTACGAGCAGTACTTC. Translating gives CASSDLFLDSYEQYF.

This clone was counted a single time. This sequence joins TRBV7-9 and TRBJ2-1, with TRBD2 matching over 11 bases. The CDR3 runs to 17 residues. Per germline, CDR1 SEHNR and CDR2 FQNEAQ (reference sequence). The V segment lost 6 bases and the J segment 8 bases; nucleotides outside the gene matches: 15. The CDR3 DNA is TGTGCCAGCAGATTTAGACTTACTAGCGGGAGTGGCGATGAGCAGTTCTTC. As protein: CASRFRLTSGSGDEQFF. Filled out from reference TRBV7-9 and TRBJ2-1, the complete variable domain reads DTGVSQNPRHKITKRGQNVTFRCDPISEHNRLYWYRQTLGQGPEFLTYFQNEAQLEKSRLLSDRFSAERPKGSFSTLEIQRTEQGDSAMYLCASRFRLTSGSGDEQFFGPGTRLTVL.

V and J are TRBV3-1 (or the pseudogene TRBV3-2) and TRBJ1-5; D ambiguous. V lost 2 bases, J lost 0 bases, and 2 bases lay in between. This CDR3 contains 13 residues. Per germline, CDR1 LGHDT and CDR2 YNNKEL (reference sequence). The CDR3 nucleotides are TGTGCCAGCAGCCAAACTAGCAATCAGCCCCAGCATTTT. Translating gives CASSQTSNQPQHF.

This clone was seen only once. The chain joins TRBV28 to TRBJ1-1, with no clear D. Trimming left V 7 bases short and J 1 base short, with 7 bases between. This CDR3 region has 12 residues. The germline gives CDR1 MDHEN, CDR2 SYDVKM. This CDR3 reads CASMEGNTEAFF. CDR3 nucleotides: TGTGCCAGCATGGAGGGGAACACTGAAGCTTTCTTT.

CDR3 sequence (DNA): TGTGCCAGCAGCAAAAGGAGGAGGGGGCGCAACACTGAAGCTTTCTTT. The encoded protein is CASSKRRRGRNTEAFF. The chain couples TRBV21-1 to TRBJ1-1; TRBD1, the table's D call, was not compared with the DNA. TRBV21-1 has pseudogene status. The CDR3 is made up of 16 amino acids.

This clone appeared once. The V and J genes are TRBV7-9 and TRBJ2-7, with a possible D match to TRBD1 (5 bases). This CDR3 is 14 amino acids long. The germline V gene has CDR1 SEHNR and CDR2 FQNEAQ (reference sequence). V was pared by 2 bases and J by 2 bases, with 10 bases between. The CDR3 nucleotides are TGTGCCAGCAGCTTAACAGGACCAACCTACGAGCAGTACTTC. Translation gives CASSLTGPTYEQYF.

The V call is TRBV5-1, the J call TRBJ2-5; 8 nucleotides line up with TRBD1. This CDR3 is 15 amino acids long. V lost 4 bases, J lost 5 bases, and 10 bases stayed unmatched. Germline lookup yields CDR1 SGHRS and CDR2 YFSETQ. The CDR3 DNA reads TGCGCCAGCAGCAAAAGACAGGGGCTTTTCGAGACCCAGTACTTC. Translating it yields CASSKRQGLFETQYF.

This chain connects TRBV9 to TRBJ2-3; D not resolved. The ends were cut back, 0 bases at V and 2 bases at J, with 13 bases in the middle. Germline V gene sequence: CDR1 SGDLS, CDR2 YYNGEE. This CDR3 is built from 16 residues. This CDR3 reads CASSVDEVTITDTQYF. The CDR3, as DNA: TGTGCCAGCAGCGTAGATGAGGTGACAATCACAGATACGCAGTATTTT.

The chain uses TRBV7-9 and TRBJ1-4; 7 nucleotides align to TRBD1. After removal of 5 bases from V and 6 bases from J, the junction contained 6 bases not matched to a gene. Germline V gene sequence: CDR1 SEHNR, CDR2 FQNEAQ (reference sequence). The CDR3 is 14 residues long. The chain's CDR3 is CASSPSDRDEKLFF. CDR3 bases: TGTGCCAGCAGCCCCAGCGACAGGGATGAAAAACTGTTTTTT.

This clone was observed a few times. The CDR3 DNA reads as TGTGCCAGCAGCCAGCAGACAGGGGCTGGCTACACCTTC. It specifies CASSQQTGAGYTF. This sequence joins TRBV4-2 and TRBJ1-2; 8 nucleotides align to TRBD1. J was trimmed by 7 bases and V by 3 bases; bases with no gene match: 4. The CDR3 runs 13 residues. Germline V lookup: CDR1 LGHNA, CDR2 YNFKEQ.

CDR3 protein: CASSQAIVQGWNEQFF. CDR3 coding DNA: TGCGCCAGCAGCCAAGCCATTGTACAGGGGTGGAATGAGCAGTTCTTC. J is TRBJ2-1 and V is TRBV4-1; 7 bases match TRBD1. The CDR3 loop spans 16 amino acids. Germline V CDR1 and CDR2: MGHRA, YSYEKL. V gave up 1 base and J gave up 7 bases; unmatched junction bases: 10.

This clone was detected once. The V call is TRBV15, the J call TRBJ1-2, with a weak D call TRBD1 (6 bases). The length of the CDR3 is 18 residues. The germline gives CDR1 LNHNV, CDR2 YYDKDF (reference sequence). The V gene lost 3 bases and the J gene lost 2 bases, with 22 bases spanning the gap. The CDR3 protein is CATSRTTQAGHRNYGYTF. CDR3 bases: TGTGCCACCAGCAGGACGACCCAAGCGGGACACAGGAACTATGGCTACACCTTC.

This clone has only one observation. The gene calls are TRBV6-4 and TRBJ2-5; 8 bases line up with TRBD1. CDR1 is MRHNA and CDR2 is SNTAGT in the germline V gene. J gave up 5 bases and V 4 bases, and 9 bases lay outside the gene matches. The CDR3 is made up of 15 amino acids. The CDR3, as DNA: TGTGCCAGCAGTGCTAGTCCGGGACAGGCGGAGACCCAGTACTTC. Amino acids: CASSASPGQAETQYF.

V is TRBV6-5 and J is TRBJ1-3; D possibly corresponds to TRBD1 (6 bases). V lost 6 bases to trimming and J lost 1 base, with 10 bases between them. Looked up from germline, CDR1 is MNHEY and CDR2 is SVGAGI. This CDR3 has 14 amino acids. The CDR3 spells CASRDSSSGNTIYF. As DNA, the CDR3 is TGTGCCAGCAGGGACAGTTCATCTGGAAACACCATATATTTT.

This sequence joins TRBV28 and TRBJ1-2, with TRBD1 as a possible D gene (6 bases). The CDR3 contains 14 residues. Trimming cost V 6 bases and J 9 bases, with 20 bases left between them. Per the germline V gene, CDR1 is MDHEN and CDR2 is SYDVKM. This CDR3 is CASSPGGPGASYTF. The CDR3 DNA is TGTGCCAGCAGCCCTGGGGGACCAGGGGCGAGCTACACCTTC.

This sequence joins TRBV4-2 and TRBJ1-2, with 11 bases aligning to TRBD1. The germline CDR1 and CDR2 sequences are LGHNA and YNFKEQ. The CDR3 has 15 residues. V trimming: 1 base; J trimming: 8 bases; junction bases outside the gene matches: 6. The CDR3, as DNA: TGTGCCAGCAGCCAAGCCGGGACAGGGGGAAGAGGCTACACCTTC. It encodes CASSQAGTGGRGYTF.

CDR3 amino acids: CASSRAVYQETQYF. For the CDR3, the DNA is TGTGCCAGCAGCCGGGCCGTGTACCAAGAGACCCAGTACTTC. The V gene is TRBV4-2, the J gene TRBJ2-5; D remains ambiguous. V gave up 4 bases and J gave up 0 bases, with 9 bases separating them. This CDR3 has 14 amino acids. The V gene's germline CDR1 is LGHNA and CDR2 YNFKEQ.

This sequence joins TRBV5-8 and TRBJ2-7; maybe TRBD2 (6 bases). Per germline, CDR1 SGHTS and CDR2 YDEGEE. CDR3 length: 15 amino acids. V was trimmed by 0 bases and J by 2 bases, leaving 12 bases between them. The CDR3 DNA follows: TGTGCCAGCAGCTTGGGTCAGGGACTTACCTACGAGCAGTACTTC. Its protein product is CASSLGQGLTYEQYF.

The CDR3 spells CASSLSNPTPAFF. Here the CDR3 DNA reads TGTGCCAGCAGTTTAAGCAATCCTACCCCAGCTTTCTTT. The rearrangement uses TRBV28 and TRBJ1-1, with unresolved D. The V gene's germline CDR1 is MDHEN and CDR2 SYDVKM. The CDR3 extends over 13 amino acids. Trimming shortened V by 2 bases and J by 10 bases, and 14 bases separated the two germline ends.

In its sample, this clone was seen once. The rearrangement links TRBV6-1 to TRBJ2-3, with D perhaps matching TRBD1 or TRBD2 (6 bases each). This CDR3 has 16 amino acids. Germline V gene sequence: CDR1 MNHNS, CDR2 SASEGT. V was pared by 3 bases and J by 5 bases, with 18 bases between. For the CDR3, the DNA is TGTGCCAGCAGTGACATCGGGGGCCGGGTTAGAGATACGCAGTATTTT. Its protein is CASSDIGGRVRDTQYF.

A few counts support this clone. The chain links TRBV5-5 to TRBJ2-2; D is uncertain. This CDR3 contains 15 residues. Germline CDR1 and CDR2: SGHKS and YYEKEE (reference sequence). The V end was cut by 1 base, the J end by 7 bases, with 14 bases between. CDR3 sequence reads: CASSLSWGYDGELFF. For the CDR3, the DNA is TGTGCCAGCAGCTTGTCCTGGGGTTACGACGGGGAGCTGTTTTTT. The whole variable domain, remainder taken from reference TRBV5-5 and TRBJ2-2, is DAGVTQSPTHLIKTRGQQVTLRCSPISGHKSVSWYQQVLGQGPQFIFQYYEKEERGRGNFPDRFSARQFPNYSSELNVNALLLGDSALYLCASSLSWGYDGELFFGEGSRLTVL.

This clone was counted a single time. This chain joins TRBV10-2 and TRBJ1-2; 8 bases line up with TRBD1. CDR3 length: 15 amino acids. CDR1 is WSHSY, CDR2 SAAADI, per germline. The V segment lost 6 bases and the J segment 8 bases; nucleotides outside the gene matches: 14. The CDR3 DNA is TGCGCCAGCAGGACCGGGACAGGAAAATCGTTGGGCTACACCTTC. Translation: CASRTGTGKSLGYTF.